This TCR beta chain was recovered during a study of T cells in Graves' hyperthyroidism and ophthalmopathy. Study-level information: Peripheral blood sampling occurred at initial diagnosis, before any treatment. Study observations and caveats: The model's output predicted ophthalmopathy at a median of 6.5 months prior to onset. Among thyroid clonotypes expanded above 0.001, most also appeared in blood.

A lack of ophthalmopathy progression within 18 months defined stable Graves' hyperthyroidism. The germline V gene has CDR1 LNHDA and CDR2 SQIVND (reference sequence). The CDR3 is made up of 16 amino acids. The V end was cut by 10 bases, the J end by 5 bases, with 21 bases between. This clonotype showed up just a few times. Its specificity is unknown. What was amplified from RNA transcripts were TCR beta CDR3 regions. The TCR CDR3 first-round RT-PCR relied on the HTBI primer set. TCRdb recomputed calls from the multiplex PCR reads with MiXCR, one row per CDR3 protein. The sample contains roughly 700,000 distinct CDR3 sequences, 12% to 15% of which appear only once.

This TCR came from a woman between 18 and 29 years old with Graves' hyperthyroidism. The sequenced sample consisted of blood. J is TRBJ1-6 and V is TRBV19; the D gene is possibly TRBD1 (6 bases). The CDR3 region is CAIQGWGRQDNSPLHF. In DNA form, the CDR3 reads TGTGCCATCCAGGGGTGGGGAAGACAGGATAATTCACCCCTCCACTTT.